This T cell receptor (beta chain) comes out of a study of blood T cell repertoires in COVID-19. Study-level background: COVID-19 samples from acute and convalescent phases originated in the United States, Italy and Spain. PBMCs, B-cell-depleted T cells, or T cells provided the cDNA or gDNA that made up the material.

Per the original data handling: Nucleated cell number was recorded as an estimate derived from reference gene primer amplification. Repertoires were generated with immunoSEQ multiplex PCR, while TCRdb's copy carries only in-frame clones and drops some. The DNA gave D and trimming, while V, J and clone size come from that table. The table includes 10,000 or so clones, over 65% detected once. This CDR3 region has 12 residues. CDR1 and CDR2 from the germline V gene are MNHNS and SASEGT. V lost 2 bases to trimming and J lost 7 bases, with 8 bases between them. The source is a human donor in a cohort sampled during active COVID-19. Sample: peripheral blood. The V gene is TRBV6-1, the J gene TRBJ1-2; D call uncertain. The CDR3 loop is CASSEQVGGYTF. In DNA form, the CDR3 reads TGTGCCAGCAGTGAACAAGTCGGTGGCTACACCTTC.